Detailed here is one T cell receptor (beta chain). Its cognate antigen is unknown. This sample stems from a study of cytomegalovirus exposure and HLA in healthy donors. Primers for the PCR totalled 60 Vbeta and 13 Jbeta. Repertoires were generated with immunoSEQ multiplex PCR, while TCRdb's copy carries only in-frame clones and drops some. The data show 200,000 to 250,000 clones, more than 60% seen once. Findings and limits, study-wide: At a 0.05 false discovery rate, a later analysis found some 17,000 TCR beta sequences to be associated with HLA alleles.

Sequencing was done on a sample of PBMCs. The clonotype originates from a girl aged 2 to 9 in good health and CMV-seronegative.

CDR3 DNA: TGTGCCAGCAGGATCGGGGGACAGGGATACAATGAGCAGTTCTTC. It yields the protein CASRIGGQGYNEQFF. The chain links TRBV6-5 to TRBJ2-1; 9 bases align to TRBD1. The CDR3 spans 15 residues. Germline V gives CDR1 MNHEY, CDR2 SVGAGI. Unmatched junction bases numbered 7, after V lost 6 bases and J lost 4 bases.